This paragraph reports one T cell receptor beta chain. What it binds is not known. PCR involved 60 Vbeta and 13 Jbeta primers. Assay used: immunoSEQ multiplex PCR; TCRdb lists only in-frame clones, some missing. This repertoire shows about 150,000 clones, roughly 80% found once; its top ten account for under 7.5%. The data were taken from a study of cytomegalovirus exposure and HLA in healthy donors. Study results and caveats: TCR sequences were mostly rare, though some public TCRs occurred in many donors. TCR beta chains numbering more than 150 were designated cytomegalovirus-associated. Testing in vitro showed a few CMV-associated chains specific for CMV antigens. Judged likely to be a sequencing artifact was a cluster of highly shared sequence variants.

Germline trimming cut 1 base from V and 1 base from J; bases unmatched to any gene: 5. This CDR3 region has 16 residues. The V gene's germline CDR1 is LGHNA and CDR2 YNFKEQ. This TCR was recovered from a young man in good health and CMV-seropositive. The sequenced material came from PBMCs. The J gene is TRBJ1-1, the V gene TRBV4-2; 8 bases map to TRBD1. CDR3 DNA: TGTGCCAGCAGCCAAGGGCAGGGGGCACGGAACACTGAAGCTTTCTTT. Translation: CASSQGQGARNTEAFF.